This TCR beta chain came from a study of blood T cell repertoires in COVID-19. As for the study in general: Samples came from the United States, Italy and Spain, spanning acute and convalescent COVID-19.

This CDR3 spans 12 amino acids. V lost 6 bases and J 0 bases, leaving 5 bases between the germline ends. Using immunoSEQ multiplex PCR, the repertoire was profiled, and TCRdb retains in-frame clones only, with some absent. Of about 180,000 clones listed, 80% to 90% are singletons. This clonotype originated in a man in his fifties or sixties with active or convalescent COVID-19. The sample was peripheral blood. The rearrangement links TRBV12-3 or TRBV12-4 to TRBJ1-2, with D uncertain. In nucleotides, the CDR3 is TGTGCCAGCAGCACTACTAACTATGGCTACACCTTC. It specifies CASSTTNYGYTF.